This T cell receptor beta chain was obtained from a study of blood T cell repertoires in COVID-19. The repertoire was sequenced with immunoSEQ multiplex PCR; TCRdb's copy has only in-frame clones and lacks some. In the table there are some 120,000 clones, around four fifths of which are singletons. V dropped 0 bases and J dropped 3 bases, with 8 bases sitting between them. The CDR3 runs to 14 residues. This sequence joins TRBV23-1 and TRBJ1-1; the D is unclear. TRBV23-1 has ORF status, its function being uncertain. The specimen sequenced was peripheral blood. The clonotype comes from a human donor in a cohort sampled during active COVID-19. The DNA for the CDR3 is TGCGCCAGCAGTCAATCGGAGAGGTACACTGAAGCTTTCTTT. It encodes CASSQSERYTEAFF.